Shown below are 2 T cell receptor beta chains from a single sample sequenced in a study of monozygotic twins with inflammatory bowel disease. No DNA is given; TCRdb re-called the 5' RACE reads and lists each CDR3 protein once. The repertoire table contains nearly 45,000 distinct CDR3 sequences. Sequences were obtained from blood. The receptors derive from a human donor with ulcerative colitis or Crohn's disease, or a healthy co-twin of an affected twin (not recorded which).

The V and J genes are TRBV5-1 and TRBJ2-2. This CDR3 spans 14 amino acids. Germline CDR1 SGHRS, CDR2 YFSETQ. The CDR3 loop is CASSSGQNTGELFF.

The chain joins TRBV29-1 to TRBJ1-1; there is no DNA to check the TCRdb D call of TRBD1. There are 14 residues in the CDR3. Germline V gene lookup returns CDR1 SQVTM and CDR2 ANQGSEA. The CDR3 sequence is CSVEGGQQSAEAFF.